The following is a T cell receptor (beta chain) sequence with its context. Its antigen remains unknown. The sample comes from a study of cytomegalovirus exposure and HLA in healthy donors. Primers for the PCR totalled 60 Vbeta and 13 Jbeta. The data were produced by immunoSEQ multiplex PCR, yet TCRdb's version contains in-frame clones alone and is incomplete. This sample has about 130,000 clones, with 75% to 85% found just once. Study-level findings and limits: Near-uniform donor sequencing depth was presumed by presence/absence analyses. Cytomegalovirus-associated status was assigned to more than 150 TCR beta chains. When analyzed later, a missense DCLRE1C variant was found to be linked to TCR beta V- and J-gene trimming. Accurate HLA-A and HLA-B prediction from TCR beta sequences was reported for most subjects.

Unmatched junction bases numbered 6, after V lost 5 bases and J lost 7 bases. Germline loops: CDR1 SNHLY, CDR2 FYNNEI. The CDR3 is 13 amino acids. The TCR comes from a man in his forties or fifties in good health and CMV-seronegative. What was sequenced was PBMCs. This chain links TRBV2 with TRBJ1-2, with 8 bases identical to TRBD1. The CDR3 coding sequence is TGTGCCAGCAGTTCGACAGGGGTTCGTGGCTACACCTTC. The encoded protein is CASSSTGVRGYTF.